One and the same sample provided the 29 T cell receptor beta chains below, sequenced in a study of blood T cell repertoires in COVID-19. The repertoire was sequenced with immunoSEQ multiplex PCR; TCRdb's copy has only in-frame clones and lacks some. The repertoire includes over 45,000 clones, 80% to 90% of them detected once, and 6.5% sits in the top ten. The source material was peripheral blood. These receptors were taken from a man aged 50 or older with active COVID-19.

Written as DNA, the CDR3 is TGTGCCAGCAGCCAGGAGCGTGAAGCTTTCTTT. Protein sequence: CASSQEREAFF. The chain is built from TRBV4-2 and TRBJ1-1, with D uncertain. The CDR3 is 11 amino acids. Between the trimmed V and J ends, which lost 3 bases and 7 bases, there was a span of 6 bases. CDR1 is LGHNA, CDR2 YNFKEQ, per germline.

The chain is built from TRBV6-5 and TRBJ2-1; TRBD2 might be the D (6 bases). V lost 2 bases, J lost 7 bases, and 18 bases lay in between. The CDR3 length is 16 residues. CDR1 is MNHEY, CDR2 SVGAGI, per germline. CDR3 protein: CASSYPRGGTINEQFF. The CDR3 nucleotides are TGTGCCAGCAGTTACCCCCGCGGCGGGACCATTAATGAGCAGTTCTTC.

The chain has TRBV7-2 and TRBJ2-5, with unresolved D. This CDR3 spans 14 amino acids. Germline V gene sequence: CDR1 SGHTA, CDR2 FQGNSA. Trimming removed 3 bases from V and 5 bases from J, with 13 bases in between. The CDR3 spells CASSFRHPVETQYF. DNA of the CDR3: TGTGCCAGCAGCTTTCGACACCCGGTCGAGACCCAGTACTTC.

The chain joins TRBV21-1 to TRBJ2-1; the table's D call, TRBD2, has no DNA check behind it. TRBV21-1 has pseudogene status. There are 17 residues in the CDR3. CDR3 DNA: TGTGCCAGCAGCAAAGAATCGGCTAGCGGGAGGTTGTGTGAGCAGTTCTTC. Its protein product is CASSKESASGRLCEQFF.

The chain is built from TRBV4-1 and TRBJ1-4; 7 bases match TRBD1. V gave up 0 bases and J gave up 6 bases; unmatched junction bases: 4. Germline loops: CDR1 MGHRA, CDR2 YSYEKL. The CDR3 sequence is 15 residues long. The CDR3 nucleotides read TGCGCCAGCAGCCAAGACGGGACAGCTCATGAAAAACTGTTTTTT. This gives the protein CASSQDGTAHEKLFF.

The chain uses TRBV18 and TRBJ2-3; D is possibly TRBD2 (7 bases). The germline V and J ends were trimmed by 3 bases and 3 bases, with 13 bases remaining between them. The CDR3 consists of 15 residues. Germline loops: CDR1 KGHSH, CDR2 LQKENI. CDR3 coding DNA: TGTGCCAGCTCACCGACGGGGGGCGGGACAGATACGCAGTATTTT. The encoded protein is CASSPTGGGTDTQYF.

This chain joins TRBV12-3 or TRBV12-4 and TRBJ1-1; D not certain. The germline V and J ends were trimmed by 6 bases and 3 bases, with 5 bases remaining between them. The CDR3 is 11 residues long. In nucleotides, the CDR3 is TGTGCCAGCAGCTATTACACTGAAGCTTTCTTT. Translating gives CASSYYTEAFF.

The table lists this clone with a few counts. This sequence joins TRBV2 and TRBJ2-1, with D possibly TRBD1 on 6 matching bases. V was clipped by 6 bases and J by 6 bases, with 12 bases between them. The germline CDR1 and CDR2 sequences are SNHLY and FYNNEI. CDR3 size: 13 residues. The CDR3 coding sequence is TGTGCCAGCAGCACAGGGTATGGCAATGAGCAGTTCTTC. Amino acid sequence: CASSTGYGNEQFF. Based on the CDR3 plus reference TRBV2 and TRBJ2-1, the full variable domain is EPEVTQTPSHQVTQMGQEVILRCVPISNHLYFYWYRQILGQKVEFLVSFYNNEISEKSEIFDDQFSVERPDGSNFTLKIRSTKLEDSAMYFCASSTGYGNEQFFGPGTRLTVL.

The chain recombines TRBV6-5 with TRBJ2-3; D perhaps matches TRBD1 (5 bases). The V and J ends lost 7 bases and 1 base respectively, with 15 bases between them. The V gene's germline CDR1 is MNHEY and CDR2 SVGAGI. The CDR3 is 15 amino acids. The CDR3, as DNA: TGTGCCAGCATCCAGGGAAATCCGGGCACAGATACGCAGTATTTT. It specifies CASIQGNPGTDTQYF.

The rearrangement uses TRBV11-3 and TRBJ2-5, with a weak D call TRBD2 (6 bases). CDR1 SGHNT and CDR2 YENEEA come from the germline V gene. The CDR3 contains 16 residues. The V end lost 5 bases, the J end lost 1 base, and 17 bases lay between the germline ends. This chain's CDR3 is CASSLASGTLQETQYF. The CDR3 coding sequence is TGTGCCAGCAGCCTAGCAAGTGGGACTCTCCAAGAGACCCAGTACTTC.

The chain joins TRBV18 to TRBJ2-3; D gene unclear. This CDR3 spans 15 amino acids. Germline CDR1 and CDR2: KGHSH and LQKENI. V gave up 3 bases and J gave up 0 bases, with 10 bases separating them. Here the CDR3 DNA reads TGTGCCAGCTCACCCCCGACAAGGAGCACAGATACGCAGTATTTT. Translation: CASSPPTRSTDTQYF. Supplemented by reference TRBV18 and TRBJ2-3, the full variable domain reads NAGVMQNPRHLVRRRGQEARLRCSPMKGHSHVYWYRQLPEEGLKFMVYLQKENIIDESGMPKERFSAEFPKEGPSILRIQQVVRGDSAAYFCASSPPTRSTDTQYFGPGTRLTVL.

The chain couples TRBV27 to TRBJ2-7; a weak D match, TRBD2 (6 bases). Germline V gives CDR1 MNHEY, CDR2 SMNVEV (reference sequence). With 1 base removed from V and 6 bases from J, the gap between germline ends came to 16 bases. The CDR3 consists of 15 residues. The CDR3 region has the DNA TGTGCCAGCAGTTTATTCAGGCAGGGACTCGGCGAGCAGTACTTC. It translates to CASSLFRQGLGEQYF.

The rearrangement links TRBV4-1 to TRBJ2-2; D might be TRBD2 (6 bases). Germline CDR1 MGHRA, CDR2 YSYEKL. This CDR3 spans 18 amino acids. V lost 1 base and J lost 2, with 17 bases in between. CDR3 nucleotides: TGCGCCAGCAGCCAAGGCCCACCGGGAGACACCAACACCGGGGAGCTGTTTTTT. This sequence encodes CASSQGPPGDTNTGELFF.

This clone was observed a few times. This chain uses TRBV4-1 with TRBJ2-5; 14 nucleotides align to TRBD2. V dropped 1 base and J dropped 1; count of bases not matched to a gene: 5. Germline CDR1 reads MGHRA; CDR2 reads YSYEKL. The CDR3 consists of 18 residues. The CDR3: CASSQGTSGRPLQETQYF. The CDR3, as DNA: TGCGCCAGCAGCCAAGGGACTAGCGGGAGGCCTCTCCAAGAGACCCAGTACTTC.

The chain joins TRBV2 to TRBJ2-5; 10 bases match TRBD2. This CDR3 contains 15 residues. Germline CDR1 SNHLY, CDR2 FYNNEI. V dropped 6 bases and J dropped 0; count of bases not matched to a gene: 4. The CDR3 spells CASRLAGSHQETQYF. DNA of the CDR3: TGTGCCAGCAGACTAGCGGGATCACACCAAGAGACCCAGTACTTC.

The chain has TRBV3-1 (or the pseudogene TRBV3-2) and TRBJ2-7; 7 bases line up with TRBD1. Trimming cost V 3 bases and J 6 bases; bases outside gene matches: 2. Germline V gene lookup returns CDR1 LGHDT and CDR2 YNNKEL (reference sequence). CDR3 length equals 12 residues. The CDR3 region is CASSHTGVEQYF. The CDR3, as DNA: TGTGCCAGCAGCCATACAGGGGTCGAGCAGTACTTC.

This chain uses TRBV7-6 with TRBJ1-5; D is ambiguous. CDR1 is SGHVS and CDR2 is FNYEAQ in the germline V gene. Trimming stripped 0 bases from V and 1 base from J, with 10 bases between. The CDR3 loop spans 16 amino acids. The CDR3 bases are TGTGCCAGCAGCTTAGCGGCAGGCGTCAGCAATCAGCCCCAGCATTTT. Translated, it gives CASSLAAGVSNQPQHF.

The chain uses TRBV7-9 and TRBJ2-1; the D gene is possibly TRBD1 (5 bases). From germline, CDR1 is SEHNR and CDR2 FQNEAQ (reference sequence). There are 13 residues in the CDR3. With 4 bases removed from V and 8 bases from J, the gap between germline ends came to 12 bases. CDR3 sequence reads: CASSSSGFHEQFF. The CDR3 nucleotides read TGTGCCAGCAGCTCATCAGGGTTCCATGAGCAGTTCTTC.

This chain uses TRBV10-3 with TRBJ2-7, with TRBD2 as a possible D gene (6 bases). Germline values: CDR1 ENHRY, CDR2 SYGVKD. The V gene lost 4 bases and the J gene lost 2 bases, with 9 bases spanning the gap. This CDR3 comprises 13 residues. CDR3 in amino acids: CAISGRGTYEQYF. The CDR3 DNA sequence: TGTGCCATCAGTGGCCGGGGGACCTACGAGCAGTACTTC.

This rearrangement joins TRBV5-1 to TRBJ2-7, with 11 bases fitting TRBD2. The CDR3 loop spans 16 amino acids. V gave up 6 bases and J gave up 3 bases; unmatched junction bases: 11. Germline CDR1 reads SGHRS; CDR2 reads YFSETQ. The CDR3 region is CASKTASGGSHYEQYF. Here the CDR3 DNA reads TGCGCCAGCAAGACGGCTAGCGGGGGGTCTCACTACGAGCAGTACTTC.

V gene TRBV7-2 combines with J gene TRBJ2-7, with D perhaps matching TRBD1 (5 bases). V was cut by 5 bases and J by 2 bases, with 10 bases left in between. CDR3 length: 13 residues. Germline CDR1 and CDR2: SGHTA and FQGNSA. The CDR3 DNA sequence: TGTGCCAGCAGCCTCGCCAGGGCCTACGAGCAGTACTTC. Protein: CASSLARAYEQYF.

V and J are TRBV7-2 and TRBJ1-1; D not certain. Germline CDR1 reads SGHTA; CDR2 reads FQGNSA. This CDR3 region has 15 residues. Trimming removed 1 base from V and 7 bases from J, with 16 bases in between. Here the CDR3 DNA reads TGTGCCAGCAGCTTAGAGAGTCCGGTGTACGGTGAAGCTTTCTTT. Its protein is CASSLESPVYGEAFF.

V and J are TRBV30 and TRBJ1-2; 8 bases align to TRBD1. Per germline, CDR1 GTSNPN and CDR2 SVGIG (reference sequence). The CDR3 runs 13 residues. V shed 1 base and J 7 bases; nucleotides not matched to a gene: 5. The DNA for the CDR3 is TGTGCCTGGAGTGATCGGACAGGGTCTGGCTACACCTTC. As protein: CAWSDRTGSGYTF.

The rearrangement uses TRBV9 and TRBJ2-1; TRBD2 matches 7 bases. This CDR3 spans 15 amino acids. With V trimmed by 3 bases and J by 2 bases, 5 bases remained unmatched. Germline assignment: CDR1 SGDLS and CDR2 YYNGEE. CDR3 DNA: TGTGCCAGCAGCGCGGGGGGTTTCGCCTACAATGAGCAGTTCTTC. Amino acids: CASSAGGFAYNEQFF.

The rearrangement uses TRBV27 and TRBJ2-1; 9 bases fit TRBD2. This CDR3 has 15 amino acids. J was trimmed by 9 bases and V by 3 bases; bases with no gene match: 9. Germline CDR1 and CDR2: MNHEY and SMNVEV (reference sequence). CDR3 bases: TGTGCCAGCAGTTTTGTTGCTAGCGGGACCCCTGAGCAGTTCTTC. Translated, it gives CASSFVASGTPEQFF.

The genes are TRBV10-3 and TRBJ1-6; 7 bases map to TRBD1. CDR1 ENHRY and CDR2 SYGVKD come from the germline V gene. There are 15 residues in the CDR3. With 4 bases clipped from V and 5 bases from J, the junction kept 5 bases outside the gene matches. Here the CDR3 reads CAISATGTDNSPLHF. The CDR3 DNA is TGTGCCATCAGTGCTACAGGGACAGATAATTCACCCCTCCACTTT.

V and J are TRBV5-1 and TRBJ2-1, with 7 nucleotides matching TRBD2. CDR1 is SGHRS and CDR2 is YFSETQ in the germline V gene. The CDR3 length is 13 residues. Trimming cost V 2 bases and J 7 bases; bases outside gene matches: 3. CDR3: CASSLASGNEQFF. In DNA form, the CDR3 reads TGCGCCAGCAGCTTAGCTAGCGGTAATGAGCAGTTCTTC.

The J gene is TRBJ1-6, the V gene TRBV12-5; 9 nucleotides line up with TRBD1. The CDR3 totals 16 residues. Germline V gene lookup returns CDR1 LGHNT and CDR2 FRNRAP. J gave up 10 bases and V 1 base, and 8 bases lay outside the gene matches. CDR3 in amino acids: CASGLGQGTGTSPLHF. CDR3 DNA: TGTGCTAGTGGTTTGGGACAAGGGACAGGGACCTCACCCCTCCACTTT. Filled out from reference TRBV12-5 and TRBJ1-6, the complete variable domain reads DARVTQTPRHKVTEMGQEVTMRCQPILGHNTVFWYRQTMMQGLELLAYFRNRAPLDDSGMPKDRFSAEMPDATLATLKIQPSEPRDSAVYFCASGLGQGTGTSPLHFGNGTRLTVT.

The chain combines TRBV12-3 or TRBV12-4 with TRBJ2-3; D might be TRBD2 (5 bases). Trimming took 7 bases from V and 7 from J, leaving 9 bases between them. The CDR3 runs 11 residues. Here the CDR3 DNA reads TGTGCCAGCATGGACTCCTATACGCAGTATTTT. Amino acid sequence: CASMDSYTQYF.